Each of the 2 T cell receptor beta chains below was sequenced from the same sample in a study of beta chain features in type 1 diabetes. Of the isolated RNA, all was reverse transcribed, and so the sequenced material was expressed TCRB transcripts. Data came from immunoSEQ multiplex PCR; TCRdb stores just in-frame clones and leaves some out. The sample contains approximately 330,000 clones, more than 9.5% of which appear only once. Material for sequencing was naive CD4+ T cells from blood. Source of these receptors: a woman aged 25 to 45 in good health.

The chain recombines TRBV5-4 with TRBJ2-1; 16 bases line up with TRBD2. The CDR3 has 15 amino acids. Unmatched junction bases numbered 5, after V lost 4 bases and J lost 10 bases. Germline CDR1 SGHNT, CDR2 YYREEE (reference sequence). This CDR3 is CASSPPGLAGGEQFF. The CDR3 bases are TGTGCCAGCAGCCCGCCGGGACTAGCGGGAGGGGAGCAGTTCTTC.

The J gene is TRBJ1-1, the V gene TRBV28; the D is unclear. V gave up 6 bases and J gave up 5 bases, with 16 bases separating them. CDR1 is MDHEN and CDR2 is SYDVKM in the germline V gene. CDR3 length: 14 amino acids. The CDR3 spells CASRASLGGTEAFF. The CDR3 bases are TGTGCCAGCAGGGCGTCATTGGGAGGGACTGAAGCTTTCTTT.